This T cell receptor beta chain emerged from a study of T-cell reconstitution after alpha-beta-depleted transplantation in children. Molecular barcoding with unique molecular identifiers was used for the TCRbeta library. TCRdb re-analysed the PCR reads in MiXCR, keeping a single row per CDR3 protein. The sample has around 300,000 distinct CDR3 sequences; roughly 21% are singletons. This CDR3 is built from 14 residues. Trimming removed 6 bases from V and 3 bases from J; junction bases left unmatched: 6. This chain links TRBV12-3 or TRBV12-4 with TRBJ2-3, with 7 nucleotides matching TRBD2. This material consisted of PBMCs, mostly from graft donor cells, taken 180 days after TCRalphabeta/CD19-depleted stem cell transplant. This TCR came from a male patient younger than 18 who had a stem cell transplant for acute lymphoblastic leukemia, so the T cells may come from the graft donor. The CDR3 DNA reads TGTGCCAGCAGAGGGGAGGGCGTGACAGATACGCAGTATTTT. Its protein is CASRGEGVTDTQYF.